One and the same sample provided the 32 T cell receptor beta chains below, sequenced in a study of blood T cell repertoires in COVID-19 (dated by TCRdb to 2018 to 2021). The library was generated by the immunoSEQ multiplex PCR assay. This immuneACCESS table, as held by TCRdb, lists in-frame sequences with V and J called but not all clones. Of the missing ones, under half trace to an unresolved V gene in checked studies; the others have no known cause. In all, the sample holds roughly 70,000 clones, and 75% to 95% of those were seen once. In total, the top ten clones hold 6.9% of the sample. The sequencing sample was made of peripheral blood. The origin of the receptors is a human donor in a cohort sampled during active COVID-19.

The rearrangement uses TRBV2 and TRBJ1-4, with TRBD1 identical over 9 bases. The CDR3 spans 14 residues. The germline V gene encodes CDR1 SNHLY and CDR2 FYNNEI. The ends lost 6 bases at V and 8 bases at J; junction bases unmatched: 7. The CDR3 here is CASSPDRGLEKLFF. As DNA, the CDR3 is TGTGCCAGCAGCCCCGACAGGGGGTTAGAAAAACTGTTTTTT. Based on the CDR3 plus reference TRBV2 and TRBJ1-4, the full variable domain is EPEVTQTPSHQVTQMGQEVILRCVPISNHLYFYWYRQILGQKVEFLVSFYNNEISEKSEIFDDQFSVERPDGSNFTLKIRSTKLEDSAMYFCASSPDRGLEKLFFGSGTQLSVL.

This rearrangement joins TRBV10-3 to TRBJ1-2, with a weak D call TRBD1 (6 bases). Trimming cost V 2 bases and J 3 bases, with 13 bases left between them. Germline V gene sequence: CDR1 ENHRY, CDR2 SYGVKD. The CDR3 loop spans 15 amino acids. CDR3 coding DNA: TGTGCCATCAGTGAGGATCAGGGGAAGTACTATGGCTACACCTTC. It codes for CAISEDQGKYYGYTF.

This chain joins TRBV2 and TRBJ2-2; no reliable D call. V was pared by 2 bases and J by 3 bases, with 10 bases between. The V gene's germline CDR1 is SNHLY and CDR2 FYNNEI. CDR3 length: 15 amino acids. CDR3 residues: CASSERWADTGELFF. For the CDR3, the DNA is TGTGCCAGCAGTGAAAGGTGGGCAGACACCGGGGAGCTGTTTTTT.

The chain uses TRBV7-2 and TRBJ1-2; 11 bases fit TRBD1. Germline V gene lookup returns CDR1 SGHTA and CDR2 FQGNSA. The V gene end was trimmed by 8 bases and the J gene end by 6 bases; junction bases not matched to a gene: 11. The CDR3 covers 15 residues. The CDR3 DNA reads as TGTGCCAGCGGATCTTTAAGGACAGGGGGCGATGGCTACACCTTC. Encoded protein: CASGSLRTGGDGYTF.

The V call is TRBV29-1, the J call TRBJ1-5; 8 bases map to TRBD1. Germline values: CDR1 SQVTM, CDR2 ANQGSEA. V shed 6 bases and J 7 bases; nucleotides not matched to a gene: 8. The CDR3 runs 13 residues. CDR3 loop: CSVEGQVGQPQHF. CDR3 DNA sequence: TGCAGCGTCGAGGGACAGGTGGGGCAGCCCCAGCATTTT.

V and J are TRBV21-1 and TRBJ2-3; the D call of TRBD2 is as the table states it, not checked on the DNA. TRBV21-1 represents a pseudogene. The CDR3 loop spans 15 amino acids. The CDR3 DNA follows: TGTGCCAGCAGCAAAGACGTCAGACTCACAGATACGCAGTATTTT. It codes for CASSKDVRLTDTQYF.

The chain carries TRBV6-5 and TRBJ2-5, with 9 nucleotides matching TRBD1. Trimming at V came to 5 bases and at J to 5 bases, leaving 3 bases not matched to a gene. This CDR3 is built from 13 residues. The germline V gene has CDR1 MNHEY and CDR2 SVGAGI. The CDR3 DNA follows: TGTGCCAGCAGTACAGGGGGCTGGGAGACCCAGTACTTC. It encodes CASSTGGWETQYF.

The chain is built from TRBV12-3 or TRBV12-4 and TRBJ2-5, with D tentatively TRBD2 (5 bases). The CDR3 has 13 residues. V gave up 3 bases and J gave up 5 bases, with 10 bases separating them. The CDR3 DNA sequence: TGTGCCAGCAGTTTCCTATTAGCGGAGACCCAGTACTTC. Encoded protein: CASSFLLAETQYF.

The chain employs TRBV7-9 and TRBJ1-1; D is perhaps TRBD1 (5 bases). The germline CDR1 and CDR2 sequences are SEHNR and FQNEAQ (reference sequence). Trimming stripped 8 bases from V and 4 bases from J, with 26 bases between. The CDR3 extends over 17 amino acids. The CDR3 protein is CASLESGTSKGRTEAFF. The CDR3, as DNA: TGTGCCAGCTTAGAGTCGGGTACGTCTAAGGGGCGCACTGAAGCTTTCTTT.

This clone was recorded once. The chain is built from TRBV18 and TRBJ1-5, with D unclear. Germline CDR1 is KGHSH and CDR2 is LQKENI. There are 13 residues in the CDR3. V was shortened by 6 bases and J by 9 bases, with 15 bases between the two germline ends. The CDR3 bases are TGTGCCAGCTCGCCCAGTGTTTCAAGGCCCCAGCATTTT. Amino acid sequence: CASSPSVSRPQHF.

This chain links TRBV7-2 with TRBJ2-3; D is unclear. CDR3 size: 14 residues. CDR1 is SGHTA and CDR2 is FQGNSA in the germline V gene. The V end lost 3 bases, the J end lost 0 bases, and 7 bases lay between the germline ends. This CDR3 reads CASSLVSSTDTQYF. The DNA of the CDR3 is TGTGCCAGCAGCTTGGTCAGTAGCACAGATACGCAGTATTTT.

The chain couples TRBV7-2 to TRBJ2-4; D uncertain. Trimming removed 2 bases at V and 2 bases at J, with 7 bases between. CDR1 is SGHTA and CDR2 is FQGNSA in the germline V gene. CDR3 size: 14 residues. CDR3 residues: CASSLSSPKNIQYF. DNA for the CDR3: TGTGCCAGCAGCTTATCTTCCCCCAAAAACATTCAGTACTTC.

The gene calls are TRBV5-1 and TRBJ1-1; TRBD1 agrees at 7 bases. This CDR3 is 17 amino acids long. Trimming at V came to 4 bases and at J to 6 bases, leaving 18 bases not matched to a gene. Germline V gene sequence: CDR1 SGHRS, CDR2 YFSETQ. Here the CDR3 DNA reads TGCGCCAGCAGCCGAAACAGGGGCCGAACTTATACTGCTGAAGCTTTCTTT. Protein sequence: CASSRNRGRTYTAEAFF.

This chain connects TRBV11-2 to TRBJ2-6; weak D call: TRBD1 (5 bases). Per germline, CDR1 SGHAT and CDR2 FQNNGV. The CDR3 length is 16 residues. With 3 bases removed from V and 4 bases from J, the gap between germline ends came to 13 bases. The CDR3 protein is CASSLTRVSGANVLTF. The CDR3, as DNA: TGTGCCAGCAGCTTGACCAGGGTCTCCGGGGCCAACGTCCTGACTTTC.

This chain uses TRBV9 with TRBJ1-5; D is unclear. Germline V CDR1 and CDR2: SGDLS, YYNGEE. Trimming shortened V by 2 bases and J by 2 bases, and 11 bases separated the two germline ends. This CDR3 is 15 amino acids long. The CDR3 nucleotides are TGTGCCAGCAGCGTCTCTCACGGGGGCAATCAGCCCCAGCATTTT. Translation: CASSVSHGGNQPQHF.

The V call is TRBV10-3, the J call TRBJ2-5; TRBD1 matches at 12 bases. This CDR3 is 13 amino acids long. CDR1 and CDR2 (germline): ENHRY, SYGVKD. V shed 10 bases and J 5 bases; nucleotides not matched to a gene: 5. As DNA, the CDR3 is TGTGCCAGCGGGACAGGGGGCAGTGAGACCCAGTACTTC. Its protein is CASGTGGSETQYF.

The chain links TRBV7-9 to TRBJ2-2, with 7 bases that match TRBD1. V lost 5 bases, J lost 1 base, and 1 base stayed unmatched. Germline-derived CDR1 and CDR2 are SEHNR and FQNEAQ (reference sequence). The length of the CDR3 is 14 residues. In nucleotides, the CDR3 is TGTGCCAGCAGCAGACAGGGGAACACCGGGGAGCTGTTTTTT. Its translation is CASSRQGNTGELFF. Full variable domain (missing parts from reference TRBV7-9 and TRBJ2-2): DTGVSQNPRHKITKRGQNVTFRCDPISEHNRLYWYRQTLGQGPEFLTYFQNEAQLEKSRLLSDRFSAERPKGSFSTLEIQRTEQGDSAMYLCASSRQGNTGELFFGEGSRLTVL.

J is TRBJ1-1 and V is TRBV4-3; D is undetermined. CDR3 length: 14 amino acids. Germline values: CDR1 LGHNA, CDR2 YSLEER. Trimming took 0 bases from V and 8 from J, leaving 13 bases between them. CDR3 loop: CASSQDGSSIEAFF. Here the CDR3 DNA reads TGCGCCAGCAGCCAAGATGGGAGTTCTATCGAAGCTTTCTTT.

The CDR3: CASSPPGQGVYEQYF. CDR3 nucleotides: TGTGCCAGCAGCCCCCCGGGACAGGGGGTCTACGAGCAGTACTTC. This chain links TRBV11-3 with TRBJ2-7; 11 nucleotides match TRBD1. From germline, CDR1 is SGHNT and CDR2 YENEEA. The CDR3 consists of 15 residues. The trim removed 5 bases at V and 3 bases at J, leaving 6 bases unmatched.

The V gene is TRBV5-1, the J gene TRBJ1-1; D might be TRBD1 (5 bases). This CDR3 spans 14 amino acids. V lost 0 bases to trimming and J lost 0 bases, with 6 bases between them. Germline V gives CDR1 SGHRS, CDR2 YFSETQ. This chain's CDR3 is CASSLGQMNTEAFF. In DNA, the CDR3 is TGCGCCAGCAGCTTGGGACAGATGAACACTGAAGCTTTCTTT.

This chain joins TRBV2 and TRBJ1-4; 8 bases line up with TRBD1. V shed 6 bases, J shed 2 bases, and the junction held 5 bases outside the gene matches. In germline, CDR1 is SNHLY, CDR2 FYNNEI. The CDR3 is 15 residues long. The chain's CDR3 is CASRETGVTNEKLFF. CDR3 in DNA: TGTGCCAGCAGAGAGACAGGGGTGACTAATGAAAAACTGTTTTTT.

In DNA, the CDR3 is TGTGCCAGCAGCCAAGGTTCAGGGGGAGACTATGGCTACACCTTC. Translated: CASSQGSGGDYGYTF. The rearrangement links TRBV3-1 (or the pseudogene TRBV3-2) to TRBJ1-2, with 7 bases that match TRBD1. The CDR3 length is 15 residues. Germline trimming cut 1 base from V and 3 bases from J; bases unmatched to any gene: 5. The V gene's germline CDR1 is LGHDT and CDR2 YNNKEL (reference sequence).

The chain uses TRBV18 and TRBJ2-1; 7 positions match TRBD2. CDR1 and CDR2 from the germline V gene are KGHSH and LQKENI. The junction had 7 bases not matched to a gene; V was cut back by 3 bases and J by 8 bases. There are 14 residues in the CDR3. CDR3 nucleotide sequence: TGTGCCAGCTCACCCGTCGGGGGGAGCGATGAGCAGTTCTTC. It yields the protein CASSPVGGSDEQFF. Full variable domain (outside the CDR3, taken from reference TRBV18 and TRBJ2-1): NAGVMQNPRHLVRRRGQEARLRCSPMKGHSHVYWYRQLPEEGLKFMVYLQKENIIDESGMPKERFSAEFPKEGPSILRIQQVVRGDSAAYFCASSPVGGSDEQFFGPGTRLTVL.

The V and J genes are TRBV7-8 and TRBJ1-3, with a weak D call TRBD1 (6 bases). The V and J ends lost 1 base and 4 bases respectively, with 11 bases between them. Germline V gene lookup returns CDR1 SGHVS and CDR2 FQNEAQ. The CDR3 covers 15 residues. CDR3 sequence (DNA): TGTGCCAGCAGCTTAGTGGGGGGGCCAGGAAACACCATATATTTT. This sequence encodes CASSLVGGPGNTIYF.

The chain joins TRBV6-5 to TRBJ1-2; no firm D call. Trimming removed 8 bases at V and 0 bases at J, with 10 bases between. CDR1 is MNHEY and CDR2 is SVGAGI in the germline V gene. CDR3 size: 13 residues. In DNA, the CDR3 is TGTGCCAGCCGAGCCGGTCCTAACTATGGCTACACCTTC. It specifies CASRAGPNYGYTF.

The chain recombines TRBV5-4 with TRBJ1-5; D gene uncertain. This CDR3 is built from 15 residues. CDR1 is SGHNT and CDR2 is YYREEE in the germline V gene (reference sequence). Trimming left V 0 bases short and J 1 base short, with 8 bases between. The CDR3 bases are TGTGCCAGCAGCTTGGGAGGAGGAAGCAATCAGCCCCAGCATTTT. Amino acid sequence: CASSLGGGSNQPQHF.

This clone was counted a single time. The V call is TRBV7-9, the J call TRBJ2-5; 7 bases map to TRBD2. This CDR3 spans 14 amino acids. With 1 base clipped from V and 4 bases from J, the junction kept 3 bases outside the gene matches. Germline V gives CDR1 SEHNR, CDR2 FQNEAQ (reference sequence). CDR3 DNA sequence: TGTGCCAGCAGCTTAGGACTAGCCGGAGAGACCCAGTACTTC. Its protein is CASSLGLAGETQYF.

This chain uses TRBV5-6 with TRBJ2-1; D gene ambiguous. V was shortened by 3 bases and J by 0 bases, with 16 bases between the two germline ends. The CDR3 contains 17 residues. Per germline, CDR1 SGHDT and CDR2 YYEEEE. CDR3 bases: TGTGCCAGCAGCTCCGTTACCGGGTTCCGCTCCTACAATGAGCAGTTCTTC. Translated: CASSSVTGFRSYNEQFF.

The gene calls are TRBV12-3 or TRBV12-4 and TRBJ1-1; D remains ambiguous. Trimming shortened V by 5 bases and J by 1 base, and 8 bases separated the two germline ends. The CDR3 runs 13 residues. This CDR3 is CASSTFGNTEAFF. The DNA for the CDR3 is TGTGCCAGCAGTACTTTTGGGAACACTGAAGCTTTCTTT.

The chain uses TRBV14 and TRBJ1-3, with D unresolved. In germline, CDR1 is SGHDN, CDR2 FVKESK. V dropped 0 bases and J dropped 4 bases, with 4 bases sitting between them. The CDR3 runs 13 residues. The CDR3 loop reads CASSQEAGNTIYF. CDR3 nucleotides: TGTGCCAGCAGCCAAGAAGCGGGAAACACCATATATTTT.

The chain carries TRBV5-1 and TRBJ2-3; 12 bases agree with TRBD2. CDR1 and CDR2 (germline): SGHRS, YFSETQ. This CDR3 has 17 amino acids. V dropped 3 bases and J dropped 2; count of bases not matched to a gene: 7. The CDR3 is CASSSPGLAGNTDTQYF. CDR3 coding DNA: TGCGCCAGCAGCTCCCCCGGACTAGCGGGGAACACAGATACGCAGTATTTT.

The CDR3 region has the DNA TGTGCCAGCAGCGGCCTAGATGAAGCTTTCTTT. Translating gives CASSGLDEAFF. The V call is TRBV9, the J call TRBJ1-1; no definite D call. V shed 3 bases and J shed 7 bases, with 7 bases lying between them. Germline values: CDR1 SGDLS, CDR2 YYNGEE. The CDR3 has 11 amino acids.